The 5 T cell receptor beta chains given below trace back to one sample, sequenced in a study of blood T cells in healthy people across ages. The second PCR ran roughly 6 to 11 cycles with a sample-barcoded 5' primer and J-beta primers. Via MiXCR, TCRdb re-called the 5' RACE reads, giving one row per CDR3 protein. The table lists hundreds of thousands of distinct CDR3 sequences, less than 35% of them singletons. The sample taken for sequencing was blood. Source of these receptors: an elderly woman in good health.

Remarks on this clonotype: A much larger clone differs by one base, so this may be a read error. The chain links TRBV6-5 to TRBJ1-2; D is unresolved. The germline V gene encodes CDR1 MNHEY and CDR2 SVGAGI. The CDR3 contains 13 residues. V was shortened by 11 bases and J by 6 bases, with 19 bases between the two germline ends. The CDR3 reads CAGTPGDWDGYTF. CDR3 DNA sequence: TGTGCCGGCACTCCCGGGGATTGGGATGGCTACACCTTC.

The sample holds one count of this clonotype. It may be a read error: a sequence one base away is much more abundant. The rearrangement uses TRBV7-3 and TRBJ2-2; 8 bases line up with TRBD1. Germline V CDR1 and CDR2: SGHTA, FQGTGA. The CDR3 totals 14 residues. The CDR3 bases are TGTGCCAGCACCAAGGACAGGGCGACCGGGGAGCGGTTTTTT. It specifies CASTKDRATGERFF. The full variable domain, its missing parts supplied by reference TRBV7-3 and TRBJ2-2, is GAGVSQTPSNKVTEKGKYVELRCDPISGHTALYWYRQSLGQGPEFLIYFQGTGAADDSGLPNDRFFAVRPEGSVSTLKIQRTERGDSAVYLCASTKDRATGERFFGEGSRLTVL.

This chain uses TRBV6-2 or TRBV6-3 with TRBJ1-2; D not resolved. CDR3 size: 13 residues. V was cut by 6 bases and J by 3 bases, with 11 bases left in between. Germline-derived CDR1 and CDR2 are MNHEY and SVGEGT. CDR3 bases: TGTGCCAGCAGGTACAGCGGGTACTATGGCTACACCTTC. It encodes CASRYSGYYGYTF.

The rearrangement links TRBV11-1 to TRBJ2-3; 7 bases agree with TRBD2. The V gene end was trimmed by 5 bases and the J gene end by 3 bases; junction bases not matched to a gene: 8. CDR1 is SGHAT, CDR2 FQDESV, per germline (reference sequence). The CDR3 is 15 residues long. The CDR3 loop is CASSPSGATTDTQYF. The CDR3 DNA follows: TGTGCCAGCAGCCCGAGCGGGGCCACGACAGATACGCAGTATTTT.

Of note for this clonotype: Given a much more abundant clone one base away, this may be a read error. This sequence joins TRBV6-1 and TRBJ1-2; D remains ambiguous. CDR1 and CDR2 from the germline V gene are MNHNS and SASEGT. The CDR3 totals 16 residues. The CDR3 coding sequence is TGTGCCAGCAGTGAAGTAAGTCAGCGAGCTAACTATGACTACACCTTC. Translated, it gives CASSEVSQRANYDYTF.